This paragraph covers one TCR beta chain sequence. CDR3 length: 13 amino acids. Per the germline V gene, CDR1 is SQVTM and CDR2 is ANQGSEA. The libraries of TRB cDNA were constructed through 5' RACE using UMI labels. TCRdb reprocessed the 5' RACE reads; each CDR3 protein has one entry and no DNA is given. Its listing shows over 100,000 distinct CDR3 sequences. The sample is drawn from a study of CXCR3-negative and CXCR3-positive naive CD8 T cells. This clonotype was sampled from a human donor in good health. Some clones in this sample may be carry-over from other donors' samples. The source material was naive CXCR3- CD8+ T cells from blood. Subset: CD45RO-CCR7+CD27+CD95- naive CD8+ T cells lacking CXCR3 (TNR3-). The J gene is TRBJ2-1, the V gene TRBV29-1; no DNA is available, so the TRBD1 call from TCRdb remains unchecked. CDR3 amino acids: CSVPRDSYNEQFF.